This entry features one T cell receptor beta chain sequence. Its antigen is currently unknown. This sample was taken from a study of a mutant IDH1 vaccine in newly diagnosed glioma. The time point is: baseline, week 1 (first vaccination visit). Treatment noted: pre-vaccination baseline after standard-of-care therapy. CDR3 size: 15 residues. CDR1 is SGHDN, CDR2 FVKESK, per germline. V was trimmed by 4 bases and J by 4 bases, leaving 16 bases between them. Study-level results: A vaccine-induced immune response developed in roughly 93% of the patients.

Some clones are missing from TCRdb's copy, which holds only in-frame ones; the method was immunoSEQ multiplex PCR. The sample has some 100,000 clones, approximately 83% seen once. Sample: PBMCs, taken from a glioma patient treated with radiotherapy, temozolomide or both. The chain has TRBV14 and TRBJ1-2; D ambiguous. The sequence was obtained from a woman in her forties or fifties with glioma. This CDR3 is CASSPTGGTFYGYTF. CDR3 nucleotide sequence: TGTGCCAGCAGCCCTACGGGAGGTACTTTCTATGGCTACACCTTC.